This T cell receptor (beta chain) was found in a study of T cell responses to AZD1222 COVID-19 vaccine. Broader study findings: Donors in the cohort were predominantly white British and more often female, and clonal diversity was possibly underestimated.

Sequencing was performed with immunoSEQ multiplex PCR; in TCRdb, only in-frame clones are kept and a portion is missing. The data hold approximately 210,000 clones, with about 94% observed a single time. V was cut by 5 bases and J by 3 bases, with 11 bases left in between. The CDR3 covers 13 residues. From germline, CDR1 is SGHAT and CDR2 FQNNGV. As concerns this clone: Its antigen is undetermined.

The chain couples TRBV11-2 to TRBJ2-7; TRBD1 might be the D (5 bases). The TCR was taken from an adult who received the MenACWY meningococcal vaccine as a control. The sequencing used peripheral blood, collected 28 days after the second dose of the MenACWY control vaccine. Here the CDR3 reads CASSHPQGYEQYF. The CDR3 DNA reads TGTGCCAGCAGCCATCCTCAGGGCTACGAGCAGTACTTC.